What follows are 30 T cell receptor beta chains derived from one specimen sequenced in a study of blood T cell repertoires in COVID-19 (dated by TCRdb to the early 2020s). Libraries were built with the immunoSEQ multiplex PCR assay. TCRdb limited this immuneACCESS table to in-frame rearrangements with V and J called. A share of clones is missing; checked studies link under half to unresolved V genes, and the rest is unexplained. This sample lists some 200,000 clones; around 83% were detected once. Together, the top ten hold about 1.3% of the sample. The sample consisted of PBMCs or T cells enriched from blood (not recorded which). The origin of the receptors is a woman aged 40 to 50 with acute COVID-19.

The chain links TRBV18 to TRBJ1-2; 7 positions agree with TRBD1. The CDR3 has 17 residues. From germline, CDR1 is KGHSH and CDR2 LQKENI. The junction had 10 bases not matched to a gene; V was cut back by 3 bases and J by 0 bases. The CDR3 DNA reads as TGTGCCAGCTCACCGTCCATGGGGACAGATGCTAACTATGGCTACACCTTC. It is translated as CASSPSMGTDANYGYTF.

DNA of the CDR3: TGTGCCAGTAGTCCCGGGACAGGGCTCACTGAAGCTTTCTTT. This sequence encodes CASSPGTGLTEAFF. The chain joins TRBV19 to TRBJ1-1; TRBD1 aligns across 9 bases. V shed 5 bases, J shed 4 bases, and the junction held 5 bases outside the gene matches. Germline assignment: CDR1 LNHDA and CDR2 SQIVND (reference sequence). This CDR3 is built from 14 residues.

The chain employs TRBV11-1 and TRBJ1-1; 8 positions match TRBD1. Germline V gene sequence: CDR1 SGHAT, CDR2 FQDESV (reference sequence). The CDR3 totals 15 residues. The V and J ends lost 5 bases and 10 bases, in that order; junction bases with no gene match: 15. The DNA for the CDR3 is TGTGCCAGCAGCCCCACAGGGGGGACTCGAATAGGAGCTTTCTTT. This sequence encodes CASSPTGGTRIGAFF.

The chain has TRBV12-3 or TRBV12-4 and TRBJ1-1, with a weak D call TRBD1 (6 bases). This CDR3 is built from 13 residues. V was pared by 5 bases and J by 1 base, with 8 bases between. As DNA, the CDR3 is TGTGCCAGCAGTGGACAGACGAACACTGAAGCTTTCTTT. Amino acid sequence: CASSGQTNTEAFF.

CDR3 region: CAISPSLSSYNEQFF. The CDR3 coding sequence is TGTGCCATAAGCCCATCGCTGAGCTCCTACAATGAGCAGTTCTTC. The rearrangement joins TRBV19 to TRBJ2-1; no firm D call. Germline-derived CDR1 and CDR2 are LNHDA and SQIVND (reference sequence). This CDR3 is 15 amino acids long. V shed 10 bases and J shed 0 bases, with 16 bases lying between them.

This clone was seen a handful of times. The V gene is TRBV27, the J gene TRBJ2-2; D may be TRBD1 (6 bases). The CDR3 runs to 15 residues. Germline CDR1 is MNHEY and CDR2 is SMNVEV (reference sequence). V was cut by 6 bases and J by 4 bases, with 15 bases left in between. In DNA, the CDR3 is TGTGCCAGCAGGGATCGGGGACACCGCACCGGGGAGCTGTTTTTT. Translating it yields CASRDRGHRTGELFF.

As to this clone: One end of the junction fails to match germline, which may point to a read error. The CDR3 reads CARRAGGPLVF. Written as DNA, the CDR3 is TGTGCCAGGAGGGCGGGGGGGCCGCTAGTCTTC. This sequence joins TRBV2 and TRBJ2-1; 9 bases align to TRBD2. Germline assignment: CDR1 SNHLY and CDR2 FYNNEI. The CDR3 covers 11 residues.

V and J are TRBV7-2 and TRBJ1-1; 8 positions match TRBD1. Trimming cost V 5 bases and J 6 bases; bases outside gene matches: 11. Per germline, CDR1 SGHTA and CDR2 FQGNSA. The CDR3 totals 15 residues. The CDR3 DNA sequence: TGTGCCAGCAGCCAACGGACAGGGCGGTATTCTGAAGCTTTCTTT. This translates into CASSQRTGRYSEAFF.

CDR3 sequence (DNA): TGTGCCAGTAGTATAGATCCCGGGAGGGCCGGCACAGATACGCAGTATTTT. It specifies CASSIDPGRAGTDTQYF. The rearrangement links TRBV19 to TRBJ2-3; 8 bases align to TRBD2. After removal of 0 bases from V and 1 base from J, the junction contained 6 bases not matched to a gene. The CDR3 extends over 17 amino acids. Per the germline V gene, CDR1 is LNHDA and CDR2 is SQIVND (reference sequence).

The V gene is TRBV9, the J gene TRBJ2-7; 7 nucleotides align to TRBD2. The CDR3 covers 15 residues. Trimming at V came to 4 bases and at J to 1 base, leaving 8 bases not matched to a gene. Germline V lookup: CDR1 SGDLS, CDR2 YYNGEE. CDR3 sequence (DNA): TGTGCCAGCAGCTCCAGCTGGGGGGGATCCTACGAGCAGTACTTC. Its protein product is CASSSSWGGSYEQYF.

The chain joins TRBV18 to TRBJ1-2; D may be TRBD1 (6 bases). V lost 3 bases and J lost 6, with 14 bases in between. The CDR3 loop spans 14 amino acids. Germline V gene lookup returns CDR1 KGHSH and CDR2 LQKENI. The CDR3 here is CASSPTGSSDGYTF. DNA of the CDR3: TGTGCCAGCTCACCTACAGGGTCGTCAGATGGCTACACCTTC.

This chain links TRBV5-1 with TRBJ2-7, with TRBD2 matching over 10 bases. The V segment lost 2 bases and the J segment 4 bases; nucleotides outside the gene matches: 6. The CDR3 covers 15 residues. CDR1 is SGHRS and CDR2 is YFSETQ in the germline V gene. CDR3 bases: TGCGCCAGCAGCTTCGGCCCGGGACTAGCGTACGAGCAGTACTTC. It encodes CASSFGPGLAYEQYF.

The chain joins TRBV11-3 to TRBJ1-5; tentative D call: TRBD1 (6 bases). The CDR3 loop spans 14 amino acids. The V end was cut by 5 bases, the J end by 3 bases, with 11 bases between. The germline V gene encodes CDR1 SGHNT and CDR2 YENEEA. CDR3 sequence (DNA): TGTGCCAGCAGCCCGGGACATACCAATCAGCCCCAGCATTTT. Translating it yields CASSPGHTNQPQHF.

This clone appeared a single time. The chain recombines TRBV28 with TRBJ1-5, with D tentatively TRBD1 (6 bases). This CDR3 spans 17 amino acids. Germline V gene lookup returns CDR1 MDHEN and CDR2 SYDVKM. V was clipped by 5 bases and J by 0 bases, with 17 bases between them. For the CDR3, the DNA is TGTGCCAGCAGTGGGACCGGGACACCACTTAGCAATCAGCCCCAGCATTTT. Amino acid sequence: CASSGTGTPLSNQPQHF.

This rearrangement joins TRBV2 to TRBJ1-1; 7 positions match TRBD1. Unmatched junction bases numbered 11, after V lost 2 bases and J lost 2 bases. This CDR3 has 17 amino acids. CDR1 is SNHLY, CDR2 FYNNEI, per germline. The CDR3 sequence: CASSERYAGGGNTEAFF. CDR3 nucleotide sequence: TGTGCCAGCAGTGAAAGGTACGCTGGAGGGGGCAACACTGAAGCTTTCTTT.

This chain links TRBV7-6 with TRBJ2-2; 11 bases align to TRBD2. Germline trimming cut 4 bases from V and 7 bases from J; bases unmatched to any gene: 11. Germline values: CDR1 SGHVS, CDR2 FNYEAQ. The CDR3 has 17 amino acids. Written as DNA, the CDR3 is TGTGCCAGCAGCTCCGCCTTAGCGGGAGGGCCTAGCGGGGAGCTGTTTTTT. Protein sequence: CASSSALAGGPSGELFF.

The rearrangement joins TRBV2 to TRBJ1-4, with D maybe TRBD1 (5 bases). Trimming shortened V by 6 bases and J by 3 bases, and 20 bases separated the two germline ends. Germline V gene lookup returns CDR1 SNHLY and CDR2 FYNNEI. The CDR3 sequence is 17 residues long. Here the CDR3 reads CASSPRGIEAPNEKLFF. The CDR3 nucleotides read TGTGCCAGCAGCCCTCGGGGGATCGAAGCCCCTAATGAAAAACTGTTTTTT.

The chain recombines TRBV9 with TRBJ2-7; D is unresolved. CDR1 and CDR2 (germline): SGDLS, YYNGEE. The V end was cut by 5 bases, the J end by 2 bases, with 17 bases between. This CDR3 is 15 amino acids long. The DNA for the CDR3 is TGTGCCAGCAGTCGTACCCCACAGTCCACCTACGAGCAGTACTTC. Protein: CASSRTPQSTYEQYF.

V gene TRBV27 combines with J gene TRBJ2-1; 10 nucleotides line up with TRBD2. This CDR3 is built from 15 residues. Germline V gives CDR1 MNHEY, CDR2 SMNVEV (reference sequence). Germline trimming cut 4 bases from V and 9 bases from J; bases unmatched to any gene: 9. The DNA of the CDR3 is TGTGCCAGCAGTTCTGGGGATAGCGGGGGGCCTGAGCAGTTCTTC. Amino acids: CASSSGDSGGPEQFF.

The chain links TRBV5-1 to TRBJ1-1; 7 bases fit TRBD1. V dropped 2 bases and J dropped 2; count of bases not matched to a gene: 9. CDR1 and CDR2 from the germline V gene are SGHRS and YFSETQ. CDR3 length: 16 amino acids. In DNA form, the CDR3 reads TGCGCCAGCAGCTTAGGGACAGAATGGGGTAACACTGAAGCTTTCTTT. Encoded protein: CASSLGTEWGNTEAFF.

The chain carries TRBV11-2 and TRBJ2-1; 9 bases are a match to TRBD2. Unmatched junction bases numbered 20, after V lost 0 bases and J lost 8 bases. In germline, CDR1 is SGHAT, CDR2 FQNNGV. This CDR3 is 20 amino acids long. The DNA of the CDR3 is TGTGCCAGCAGCTTAGACCCTTTCCCGACCCCCGGGACTAGCATCGATGAGCAGTTCTTC. Encoded protein: CASSLDPFPTPGTSIDEQFF.

This clone was counted only a few times. The CDR3: CASSNTLGQKQETQYF. The CDR3 DNA reads as TGTGCCAGTAGTAATACGCTGGGACAGAAACAAGAGACCCAGTACTTC. This chain connects TRBV19 to TRBJ2-5, with 7 bases aligning to TRBD1. The CDR3 extends over 16 amino acids. Losses at the gene ends were 4 bases for V and 2 bases for J; bases not matched to a gene: 10. The V gene's germline CDR1 is LNHDA and CDR2 SQIVND (reference sequence).

This rearrangement joins TRBV7-9 to TRBJ2-7; D is perhaps TRBD2 (6 bases). Germline assignment: CDR1 SEHNR and CDR2 FQNEAQ (reference sequence). The V end lost 3 bases, the J end lost 7 bases, and 25 bases lay between the germline ends. This CDR3 comprises 17 residues. CDR3: CASSFPGTRLGSDEQYF. The CDR3, as DNA: TGTGCCAGCAGCTTCCCGGGGACTCGACTAGGGTCGGATGAGCAGTACTTC.

The gene calls are TRBV14 and TRBJ1-4; perhaps TRBD1 as D (6 bases). The CDR3 is 15 residues long. V shed 4 bases and J shed 0 bases, with 9 bases lying between them. The germline V gene has CDR1 SGHDN and CDR2 FVKESK. The CDR3 reads CASSRRTATNEKLFF. The CDR3 bases are TGTGCCAGCAGCCGCCGGACAGCAACTAATGAAAAACTGTTTTTT.

The chain is built from TRBV28 and TRBJ2-7, with 8 bases lining up with TRBD2. The CDR3 has 14 residues. After removal of 7 bases from V and 1 base from J, the junction contained 6 bases not matched to a gene. The germline V gene encodes CDR1 MDHEN and CDR2 SYDVKM. The CDR3 DNA is TGTGCCAGCACCTCTGGCGGGGGGTCCTACGAGCAGTACTTC. Its translation is CASTSGGGSYEQYF.

J is TRBJ2-1 and V is TRBV14; the D is unclear. Deletions cut 1 base from V and 6 bases from J, with 7 bases between. Germline assignment: CDR1 SGHDN and CDR2 FVKESK. This CDR3 comprises 13 residues. CDR3 bases: TGTGCCAGCAGCCAAGGCAAGCGCAATGAGCAGTTCTTC. Translated, it gives CASSQGKRNEQFF.

The gene calls are TRBV19 and TRBJ1-1; D might be TRBD1 (5 bases). The V and J ends lost 3 bases and 5 bases respectively, with 7 bases between them. Germline V gene lookup returns CDR1 LNHDA and CDR2 SQIVND (reference sequence). CDR3 length: 12 amino acids. CDR3 coding DNA: TGTGCCAGTAGTATGGGGCCTACTGAAGCTTTCTTT. It encodes CASSMGPTEAFF.

This sequence joins TRBV29-1 and TRBJ1-1, with TRBD1 matching 12 bases. Looked up from germline, CDR1 is SQVTM and CDR2 is ANQGSEA. The junction had 12 bases not matched to a gene; V was cut back by 2 bases and J by 5 bases. This CDR3 is 17 amino acids long. CDR3 loop: CSVENWGTGGARTEAFF. For the CDR3, the DNA is TGCAGCGTTGAAAATTGGGGGACAGGGGGCGCGCGGACTGAAGCTTTCTTT.

The rearrangement uses TRBV11-2 and TRBJ1-2, with TRBD1 identical over 8 bases. Per the germline V gene, CDR1 is SGHAT and CDR2 is FQNNGV. Trimming took 5 bases from V and 4 from J; bases not matched to a gene: 3. The CDR3 length is 13 residues. The CDR3 sequence is CASSNDRGYGYTF. The CDR3 DNA sequence: TGTGCCAGCAGCAACGACAGGGGCTATGGCTACACCTTC.

The CDR3 bases are TGTGCCAGTAGCCTTGTCGATTCACCCCTCCACTTT. This gives the protein CASSLVDSPLHF. The V call is TRBV19, the J call TRBJ1-6; no firm D call. V was trimmed by 6 bases and J by 8 bases, leaving 8 bases between them. Germline CDR1 and CDR2: LNHDA and SQIVND (reference sequence). This CDR3 is 12 amino acids long.